The present TCR beta chain was sequenced within a study of cytomegalovirus exposure and HLA in healthy donors. This PCR relied on a set of 60 Vbeta primers and 13 Jbeta primers. Authors' processing steps: Later, an analysis found some 80 million unique TCR beta chains, and 10 million to 11 million of these were shared. TCRdb's table, derived via immunoSEQ multiplex PCR, lists solely in-frame clones and lacks some. That table gives V, J and clone size, and the DNA gave D and trimming. Of 160,000 or so clones listed, around four fifths were seen once; the top ten hold about 1.5%. The CDR3 is 15 residues long. V shed 2 bases and J 9 bases; nucleotides not matched to a gene: 5. CDR1 and CDR2 (germline): SGHRS, YFSETQ.

The TCR was taken from a woman aged 30 to 39 in good health and CMV-seronegative. The V and J genes are TRBV5-1 and TRBJ2-1; 13 bases align to TRBD2. The sequenced sample consisted of PBMCs. The CDR3 loop is CASSFTSGGATEQFF. The CDR3 DNA sequence: TGCGCCAGCAGCTTTACTAGCGGGGGGGCCACTGAGCAGTTCTTC.